These 14 T cell receptor beta chains originate from one sample sequenced in a study of T-cell reconstitution after alpha-beta-depleted transplantation in children. Unique molecular identifiers were built into the TCRbeta library. TCRdb passed the PCR reads through MiXCR, listing each CDR3 protein once. The repertoire holds a few hundred thousand distinct CDR3 sequences, with around a tenth as singletons. The material sequenced was peripheral blood, taken 180 days after TCRalphabeta/CD19-depleted stem cell transplant. All receptors come from a male patient between 2 and 10 years old who had a stem cell transplant for chronic granulomatous disease, so the T cells may come from the graft donor.

The table lists this clonotype with many counts. The chain employs TRBV5-1 and TRBJ1-1; no reliable D call. Germline lookup yields CDR1 SGHRS and CDR2 YFSETQ. There are 11 residues in the CDR3. Trimming shortened V by 4 bases and J by 7 bases, and 8 bases separated the two germline ends. CDR3 residues: CASSLPFEAFF. The CDR3 region has the DNA TGCGCCAGCAGCCTCCCTTTTGAAGCTTTCTTT.

Many counts were recorded for this clonotype. The chain joins TRBV12-3 or TRBV12-4 to TRBJ1-3, with 7 bases fitting TRBD1. The CDR3 runs 16 residues. J was trimmed by 2 bases and V by 1 base; bases with no gene match: 5. CDR3 bases: TGTGCCAGCAGTTTAGACAGGGGAAGGCCTGGAAACACCATATATTTT. Amino acid sequence: CASSLDRGRPGNTIYF.

This chain links TRBV2 with TRBJ2-4; tentatively, D is TRBD1 or TRBD2 (5 bases each). CDR3 size: 15 residues. V lost 5 bases and J 1 base, leaving 12 bases between the germline ends. Germline CDR1 SNHLY, CDR2 FYNNEI. The CDR3 coding sequence is TGTGCCAGCAGTCCGGACGGGGCCGCCAAAAACATTCAGTACTTC. Residues: CASSPDGAAKNIQYF.

This clonotype has a count of ten or more. The genes are TRBV12-3 or TRBV12-4 and TRBJ2-7; 7 bases agree with TRBD2. V gave up 0 bases and J gave up 4 bases; unmatched junction bases: 3. The CDR3 sequence is 14 residues long. CDR3 loop: CASSLALGGYEQYF. CDR3 coding DNA: TGTGCCAGCAGTTTAGCGCTGGGAGGGTACGAGCAGTACTTC.

This clonotype was seen at least ten times. This rearrangement joins TRBV7-9 to TRBJ2-2; the D gene could be TRBD1 or TRBD2 (5 bases each). V was shortened by 2 bases and J by 8 bases, with 21 bases between the two germline ends. The CDR3 contains 17 residues. Germline loops: CDR1 SEHNR, CDR2 FQNEAQ (reference sequence). CDR3 region: CASSLIFGDPQPGELFF. As DNA, the CDR3 is TGTGCCAGCAGCTTAATTTTCGGGGACCCACAACCGGGGGAGCTGTTTTTT.

This clonotype was counted many times. The chain carries TRBV4-1 and TRBJ2-1; TRBD2 agrees at 7 bases. Per the germline V gene, CDR1 is MGHRA and CDR2 is YSYEKL. The ends lost 4 bases at V and 2 bases at J; junction bases unmatched: 8. This CDR3 has 16 residues. CDR3 residues: CASSPLTSSTYNEQFF. CDR3 nucleotides: TGCGCCAGCAGCCCTTTGACTAGCAGCACCTACAATGAGCAGTTCTTC.

This clonotype turned up a few times. Being one base from a much bigger clone, this may be a read error. The chain recombines TRBV7-3 with TRBJ2-2; TRBD1 agrees at 11 bases. The CDR3 is 17 residues long. The germline V gene has CDR1 SGHTA and CDR2 FQGTGA. The CDR3 protein is CACSFAGTGGNTGELFF. The CDR3 region has the DNA TGTGCCTGCAGCTTTGCCGGGACAGGGGGAAACACCGGGGAGCTGTTTTTT.

This clonotype has ten or more counts. The chain carries TRBV20-1 and TRBJ1-5, with D maybe TRBD1 (6 bases). Germline-derived CDR1 and CDR2 are DFQATT and SNEGSKA (reference sequence). Trimming took off 0 bases at V and 5 bases at J, with 8 bases between the two ends. The CDR3 covers 13 residues. In DNA, the CDR3 is TGCAGTGCTAGAGAACAGGGTGATCAGCCCCAGCATTTT. This gives the protein CSAREQGDQPQHF.

At least ten counts were recorded for this clonotype. The DNA for the CDR3 is TGCAGTGCCGACCGGGACAGAAACATTCAGTACTTC. It translates to CSADRDRNIQYF. The V gene is TRBV20-1, the J gene TRBJ2-4; 7 bases agree with TRBD1. V shed 6 bases and J 6 bases; nucleotides not matched to a gene: 5. The germline CDR1 and CDR2 sequences are DFQATT and SNEGSKA (reference sequence). This CDR3 has 12 amino acids.

This clonotype was detected ten times or more. The chain has TRBV12-3 or TRBV12-4 and TRBJ1-1; tentative D call: TRBD1 (6 bases). Trimming took off 8 bases at V and 6 bases at J, with 16 bases between the two ends. The CDR3 sequence is 13 residues long. The CDR3: CASHRAGISEAFF. The CDR3 coding sequence is TGTGCCAGCCACAGGGCGGGGATCTCTGAAGCTTTCTTT.

This clonotype was counted at least ten times. The chain carries TRBV4-3 and TRBJ2-3; no definite D call. Germline loops: CDR1 LGHNA, CDR2 YSLEER. Trimming stripped 2 bases from V and 4 bases from J, with 10 bases between. The CDR3 is 14 residues long. DNA of the CDR3: TGCGCCAGCAGCCAACTCAGTAACTCAGATACGCAGTATTTT. This gives the protein CASSQLSNSDTQYF.

This clonotype was observed many times. The J gene is TRBJ2-2, the V gene TRBV7-2, with D perhaps being TRBD1 or TRBD2 (5 bases each). CDR3 length: 15 amino acids. The V end was cut by 8 bases, the J end by 1 base, with 14 bases between. Germline CDR1 is SGHTA and CDR2 is FQGNSA. CDR3 protein: CASGYRGGNTGELFF. CDR3 bases: TGTGCCAGCGGATATCGTGGGGGGAACACCGGGGAGCTGTTTTTT.

This clonotype has a count of ten or more. This chain joins TRBV7-6 and TRBJ2-2, with D perhaps TRBD1 (6 bases). CDR3 length: 13 residues. Trimming removed 5 bases from V and 5 bases from J, with 9 bases in between. In germline, CDR1 is SGHVS, CDR2 FNYEAQ. The CDR3 here is CASSERGTGELFF. For the CDR3, the DNA is TGTGCCAGCAGCGAGAGGGGGACCGGGGAGCTGTTTTTT.

This clonotype was seen at least ten times. This chain's CDR3 is CSARVGLSTDTQYF. DNA for the CDR3: TGCAGTGCTAGGGTGGGACTTAGCACAGATACGCAGTATTTT. The V gene is TRBV20-1, the J gene TRBJ2-3, with TRBD2 as a possible D gene (6 bases). The CDR3 extends over 14 amino acids. Germline CDR1 and CDR2: DFQATT and SNEGSKA (reference sequence). V was clipped by 3 bases and J by 0 bases, with 10 bases between them.